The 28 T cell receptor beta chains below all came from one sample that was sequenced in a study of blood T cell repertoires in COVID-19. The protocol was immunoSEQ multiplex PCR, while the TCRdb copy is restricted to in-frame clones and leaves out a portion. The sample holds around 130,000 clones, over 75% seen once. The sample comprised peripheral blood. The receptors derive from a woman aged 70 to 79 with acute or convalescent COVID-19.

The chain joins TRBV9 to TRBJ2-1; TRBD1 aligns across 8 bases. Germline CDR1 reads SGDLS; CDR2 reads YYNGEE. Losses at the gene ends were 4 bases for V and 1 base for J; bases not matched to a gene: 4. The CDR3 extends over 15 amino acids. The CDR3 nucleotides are TGTGCCAGCAGCCCCAGACAGGGGTCCTACAATGAGCAGTTCTTC. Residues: CASSPRQGSYNEQFF.

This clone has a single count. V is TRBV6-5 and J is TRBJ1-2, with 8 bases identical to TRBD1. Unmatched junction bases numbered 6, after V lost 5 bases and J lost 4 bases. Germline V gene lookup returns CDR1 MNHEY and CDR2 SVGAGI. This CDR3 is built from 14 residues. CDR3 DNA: TGTGCCAGCAGTCAGGGGGCTGAAGGCTATGGCTACACCTTC. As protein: CASSQGAEGYGYTF.

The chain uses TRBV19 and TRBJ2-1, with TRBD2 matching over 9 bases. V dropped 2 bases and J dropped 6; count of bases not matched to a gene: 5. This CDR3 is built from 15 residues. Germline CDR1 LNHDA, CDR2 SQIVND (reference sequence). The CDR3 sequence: CASSISGRGGNEQFF. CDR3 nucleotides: TGTGCCAGTAGTATAAGTGGGCGGGGGGGCAATGAGCAGTTCTTC.

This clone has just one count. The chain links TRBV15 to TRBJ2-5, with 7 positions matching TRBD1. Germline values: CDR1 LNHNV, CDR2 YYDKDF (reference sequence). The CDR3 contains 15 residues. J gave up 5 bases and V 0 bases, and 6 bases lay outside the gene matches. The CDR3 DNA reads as TGTGCCACCAGCAGAGATCTAGGCAGGGGGGAGACCCAGTACTTC. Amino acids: CATSRDLGRGETQYF.

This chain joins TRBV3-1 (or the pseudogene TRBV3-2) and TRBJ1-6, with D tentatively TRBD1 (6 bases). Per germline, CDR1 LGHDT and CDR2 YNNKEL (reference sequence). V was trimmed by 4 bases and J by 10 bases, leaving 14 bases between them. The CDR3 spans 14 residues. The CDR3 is CASSLTGLGSPLHF. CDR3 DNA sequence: TGTGCCAGCAGCCTCACAGGGCTGGGGTCACCCCTCCACTTT.

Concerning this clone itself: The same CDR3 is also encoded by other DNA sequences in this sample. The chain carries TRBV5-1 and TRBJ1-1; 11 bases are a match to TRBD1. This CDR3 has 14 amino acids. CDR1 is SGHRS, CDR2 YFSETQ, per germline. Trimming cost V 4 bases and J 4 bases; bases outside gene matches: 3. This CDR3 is CASSLGTGGTEAFF. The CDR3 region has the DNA TGCGCCAGCAGCCTGGGGACAGGGGGCACTGAAGCTTTCTTT. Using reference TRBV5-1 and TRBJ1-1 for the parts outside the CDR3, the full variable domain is KAGVTQTPRYLIKTRGQQVTLSCSPISGHRSVSWYQQTPGQGLQFLFEYFSETQRNKGNFPGRFSGRQFSNSRSEMNVSTLELGDSALYLCASSLGTGGTEAFFGQGTRLTVV.

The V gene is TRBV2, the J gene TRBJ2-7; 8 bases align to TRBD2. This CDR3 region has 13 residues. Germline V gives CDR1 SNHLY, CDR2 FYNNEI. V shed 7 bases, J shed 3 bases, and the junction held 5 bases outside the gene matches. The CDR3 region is CASKVSGSYEQYF. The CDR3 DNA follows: TGTGCCAGCAAGGTCAGCGGGAGCTACGAGCAGTACTTC.

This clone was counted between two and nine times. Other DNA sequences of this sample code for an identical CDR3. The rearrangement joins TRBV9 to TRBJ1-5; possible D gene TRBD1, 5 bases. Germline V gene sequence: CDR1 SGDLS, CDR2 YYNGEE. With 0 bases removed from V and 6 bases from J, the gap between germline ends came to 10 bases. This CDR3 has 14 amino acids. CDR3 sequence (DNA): TGTGCCAGCAGCGTAGATGGGGCAGGTCAGCCCCAGCATTTT. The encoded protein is CASSVDGAGQPQHF.

The CDR3: CATRQGAVPGELFF. CDR3 DNA: TGTGCCACCCGACAGGGGGCGGTTCCCGGGGAGCTGTTTTTT. The rearrangement uses TRBV6-5 and TRBJ2-2; 10 nucleotides align to TRBD1. CDR3 length: 14 residues. Losses at the gene ends were 10 bases for V and 6 bases for J; bases not matched to a gene: 8. In germline, CDR1 is MNHEY, CDR2 SVGAGI.

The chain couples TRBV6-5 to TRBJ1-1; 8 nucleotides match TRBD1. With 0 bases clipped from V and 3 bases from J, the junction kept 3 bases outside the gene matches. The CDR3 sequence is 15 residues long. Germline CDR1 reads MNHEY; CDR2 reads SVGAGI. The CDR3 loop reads CASSYSYRGYTEAFF. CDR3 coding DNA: TGTGCCAGCAGTTACTCCTACAGGGGGTACACTGAAGCTTTCTTT.

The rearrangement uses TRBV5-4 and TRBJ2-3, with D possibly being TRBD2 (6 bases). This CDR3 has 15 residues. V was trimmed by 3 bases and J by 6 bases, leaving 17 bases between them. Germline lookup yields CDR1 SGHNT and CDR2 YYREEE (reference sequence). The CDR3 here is CASSWGRSPSDTQYF. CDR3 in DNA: TGTGCCAGCAGCTGGGGGAGGTCCCCCTCGGATACGCAGTATTTT.

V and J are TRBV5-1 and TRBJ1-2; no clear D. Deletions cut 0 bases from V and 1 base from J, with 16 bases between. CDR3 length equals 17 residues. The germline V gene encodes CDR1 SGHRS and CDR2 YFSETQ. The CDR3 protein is CASSLGVRTGVNYGYTF. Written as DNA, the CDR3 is TGCGCCAGCAGCTTGGGGGTAAGGACGGGAGTTAACTATGGCTACACCTTC.

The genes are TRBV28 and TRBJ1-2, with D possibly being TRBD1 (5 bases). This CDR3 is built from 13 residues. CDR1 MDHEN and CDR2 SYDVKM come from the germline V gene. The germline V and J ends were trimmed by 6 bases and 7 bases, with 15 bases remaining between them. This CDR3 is CASSRPGGRGYTF. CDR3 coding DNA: TGTGCCAGCAGCCGCCCGGGGGGACGTGGCTACACCTTC.

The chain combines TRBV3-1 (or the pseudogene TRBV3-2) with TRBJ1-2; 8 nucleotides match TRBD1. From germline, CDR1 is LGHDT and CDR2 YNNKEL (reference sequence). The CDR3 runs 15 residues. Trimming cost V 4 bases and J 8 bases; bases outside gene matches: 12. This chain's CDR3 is CASSPRGQEGAGYTF. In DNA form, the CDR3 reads TGTGCCAGCAGCCCTAGGGGACAGGAAGGCGCGGGCTACACCTTC.

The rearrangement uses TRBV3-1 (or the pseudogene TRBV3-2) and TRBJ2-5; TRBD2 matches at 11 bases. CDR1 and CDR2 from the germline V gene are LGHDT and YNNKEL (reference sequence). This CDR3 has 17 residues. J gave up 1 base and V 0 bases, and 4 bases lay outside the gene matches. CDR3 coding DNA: TGTGCCAGCAGCCAAGATTTAACTAGCGGGGGCCAAGAGACCCAGTACTTC. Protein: CASSQDLTSGGQETQYF.

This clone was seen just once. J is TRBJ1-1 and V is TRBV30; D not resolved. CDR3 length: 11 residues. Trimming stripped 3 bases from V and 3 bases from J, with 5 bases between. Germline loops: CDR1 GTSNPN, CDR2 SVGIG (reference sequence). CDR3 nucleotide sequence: TGTGCCTGGAGAGACTACACTGAAGCTTTCTTT. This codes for CAWRDYTEAFF.

The chain's CDR3 is CASSPSTGAGQPQHF. CDR3 nucleotide sequence: TGTGCCAGCAGTCCTTCTACAGGGGCTGGACAGCCCCAGCATTTT. The V call is TRBV6-6, the J call TRBJ1-5; 7 nucleotides match TRBD1. Germline lookup yields CDR1 MNHNY and CDR2 SVGAGI (reference sequence). V lost 5 bases, J lost 7 bases, and 11 bases stayed unmatched. CDR3 length equals 15 residues.

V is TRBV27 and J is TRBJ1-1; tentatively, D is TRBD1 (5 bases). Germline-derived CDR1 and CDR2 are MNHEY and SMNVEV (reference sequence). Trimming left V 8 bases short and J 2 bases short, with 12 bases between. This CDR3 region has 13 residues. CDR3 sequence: CASLTELNTEAFF. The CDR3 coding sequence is TGTGCCAGCCTGACAGAACTTAACACTGAAGCTTTCTTT.

DNA for the CDR3: TGTGCCAGCAGTGAGGCAGGGTTTCAGCCCCAGCATTTT. Translation gives CASSEAGFQPQHF. This rearrangement joins TRBV6-1 to TRBJ1-5; D might be TRBD1 (5 bases). The ends were cut back, 3 bases at V and 6 bases at J, with 9 bases in the middle. Germline-derived CDR1 and CDR2 are MNHNS and SASEGT. The CDR3 loop spans 13 amino acids.

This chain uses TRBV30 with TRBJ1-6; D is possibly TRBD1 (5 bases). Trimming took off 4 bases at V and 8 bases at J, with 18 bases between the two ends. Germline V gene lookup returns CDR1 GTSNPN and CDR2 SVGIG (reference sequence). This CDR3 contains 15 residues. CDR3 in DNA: TGTGCCTGGAACCCCCGGGACTTTAGGGATTCACCCCTCCACTTT. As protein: CAWNPRDFRDSPLHF.

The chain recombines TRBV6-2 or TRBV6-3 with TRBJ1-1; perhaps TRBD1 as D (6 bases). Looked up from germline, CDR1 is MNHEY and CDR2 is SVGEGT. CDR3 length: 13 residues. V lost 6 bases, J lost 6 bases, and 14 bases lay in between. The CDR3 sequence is CASSLTGWAEAFF. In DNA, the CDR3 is TGTGCCAGCAGCCTAACAGGGTGGGCTGAAGCTTTCTTT.

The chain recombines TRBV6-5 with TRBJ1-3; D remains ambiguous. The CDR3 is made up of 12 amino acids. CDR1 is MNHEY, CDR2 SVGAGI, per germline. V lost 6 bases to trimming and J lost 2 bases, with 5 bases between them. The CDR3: CASRATGNTIYF. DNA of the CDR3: TGTGCCAGCAGAGCCACTGGAAACACCATATATTTT.

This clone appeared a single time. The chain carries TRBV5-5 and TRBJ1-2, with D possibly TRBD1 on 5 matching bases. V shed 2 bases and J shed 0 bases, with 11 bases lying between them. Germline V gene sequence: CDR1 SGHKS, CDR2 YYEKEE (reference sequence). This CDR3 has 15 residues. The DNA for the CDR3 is TGTGCCAGCAGCTTTGGTCGGGGGACTAACTATGGCTACACCTTC. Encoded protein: CASSFGRGTNYGYTF.

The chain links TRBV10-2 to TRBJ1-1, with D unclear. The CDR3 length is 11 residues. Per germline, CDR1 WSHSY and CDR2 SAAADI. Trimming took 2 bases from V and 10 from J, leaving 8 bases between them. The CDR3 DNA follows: TGCGCCAGCAGTGAGGAGCCTTTAGCTTTCTTT. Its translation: CASSEEPLAFF.

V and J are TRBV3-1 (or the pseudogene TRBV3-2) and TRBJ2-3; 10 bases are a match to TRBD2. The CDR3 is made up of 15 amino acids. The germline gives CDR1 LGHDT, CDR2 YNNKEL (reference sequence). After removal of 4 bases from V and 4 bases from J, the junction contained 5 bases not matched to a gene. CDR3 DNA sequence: TGTGCCAGCAGCCGTTCGGGACTAGCGCCAGATACGCAGTATTTT. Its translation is CASSRSGLAPDTQYF.

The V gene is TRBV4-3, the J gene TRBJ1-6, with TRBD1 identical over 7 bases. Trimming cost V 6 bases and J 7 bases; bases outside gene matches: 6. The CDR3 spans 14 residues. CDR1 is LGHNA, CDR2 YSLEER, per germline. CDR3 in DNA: TGCGCCAGCAGTTACGGACAGGAAAATTCACCCCTCCACTTT. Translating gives CASSYGQENSPLHF.

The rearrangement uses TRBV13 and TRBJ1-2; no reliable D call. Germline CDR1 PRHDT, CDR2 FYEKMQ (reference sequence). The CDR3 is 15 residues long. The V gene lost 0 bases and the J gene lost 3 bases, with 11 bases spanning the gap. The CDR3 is CASSLGLEAYYGYTF. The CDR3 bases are TGTGCCAGCAGCTTAGGCCTAGAGGCCTACTATGGCTACACCTTC.

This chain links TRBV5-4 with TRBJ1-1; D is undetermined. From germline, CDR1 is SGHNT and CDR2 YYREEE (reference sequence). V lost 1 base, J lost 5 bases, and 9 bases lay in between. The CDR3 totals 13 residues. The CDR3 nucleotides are TGTGCCAGCAGCTTGAACCGCGGTACTGAAGCTTTCTTT. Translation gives CASSLNRGTEAFF.